The present T cell receptor (beta chain) was sequenced within a study of T cells in Graves' hyperthyroidism and ophthalmopathy. The TCR beta CDR3 regions underwent amplification using RNA transcripts as the source. A set of HTBI primers served as the primers for a first-round RT-PCR of the TCR CDR3. MiXCR, applied by TCRdb to the multiplex PCR reads, yields one record per CDR3 protein. This sample has about 580,000 distinct CDR3 sequences; about 43% occur once, and the top ten carry about 8.3%. In this sample, this clonotype turned up a few times. CDR1 is SNHLY and CDR2 is FYNNEI in the germline V gene. CDR3 length: 14 amino acids. V gave up 8 bases and J gave up 0 bases, with 8 bases separating them.

The gene calls are TRBV2 and TRBJ1-6; D is ambiguous. Sequences were obtained from peripheral blood or thyroid tissue (not recorded which). This receptor was obtained from a woman aged 18-35 years with Graves' hyperthyroidism. Here the CDR3 reads CASGGSSYNSPLHF. DNA for the CDR3: TGTGCCAGCGGAGGGAGCTCCTATAATTCACCCCTCCACTTT.